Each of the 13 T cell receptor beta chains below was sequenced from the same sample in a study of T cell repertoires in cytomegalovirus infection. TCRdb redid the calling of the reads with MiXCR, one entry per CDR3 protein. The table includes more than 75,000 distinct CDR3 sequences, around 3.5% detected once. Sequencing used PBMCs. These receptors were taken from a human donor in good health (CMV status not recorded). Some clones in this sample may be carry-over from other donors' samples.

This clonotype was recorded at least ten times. This chain's CDR3 is CASSLRTGDFGAFF. CDR3 DNA sequence: TGTGCCAGCAGCTTAAGGACAGGGGACTTCGGAGCTTTCTTT. This chain connects TRBV7-9 to TRBJ1-1; 9 bases match TRBD1. This CDR3 is 14 amino acids long. After removal of 2 bases from V and 10 bases from J, the junction contained 8 bases not matched to a gene. Per germline, CDR1 SEHNR and CDR2 FQNEAQ (reference sequence).

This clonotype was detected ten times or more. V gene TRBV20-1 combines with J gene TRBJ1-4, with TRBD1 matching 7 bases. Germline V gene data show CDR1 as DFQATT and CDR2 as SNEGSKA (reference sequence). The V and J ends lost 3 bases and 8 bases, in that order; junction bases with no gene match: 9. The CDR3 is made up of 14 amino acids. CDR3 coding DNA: TGCAGTGCTAGGCCGGGACAGCAGATCGAAAAACTGTTTTTT. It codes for CSARPGQQIEKLFF.

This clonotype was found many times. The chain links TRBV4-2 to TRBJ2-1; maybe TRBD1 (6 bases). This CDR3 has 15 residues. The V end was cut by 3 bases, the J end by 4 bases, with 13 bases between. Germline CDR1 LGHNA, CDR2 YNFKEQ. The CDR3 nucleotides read TGTGCCAGCAGCCAGCACACCACAGGGTACAATGAGCAGTTCTTC. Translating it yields CASSQHTTGYNEQFF.

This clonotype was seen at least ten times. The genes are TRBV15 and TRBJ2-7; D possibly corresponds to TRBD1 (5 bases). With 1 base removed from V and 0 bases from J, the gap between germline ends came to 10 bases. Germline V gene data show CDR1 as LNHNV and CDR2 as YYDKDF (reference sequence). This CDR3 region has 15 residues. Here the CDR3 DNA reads TGTGCCACCAGCAGAGGGGAACAGGCCTCCTACGAGCAGTACTTC. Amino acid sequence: CATSRGEQASYEQYF.

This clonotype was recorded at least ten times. This CDR3 is CASSYIGDEQFF. DNA for the CDR3: TGTGCCAGCAGTTACATCGGCGATGAGCAGTTCTTC. The genes are TRBV6-2 or TRBV6-3 and TRBJ2-1; no clear D. This CDR3 comprises 12 residues. CDR1 is MNHEY, CDR2 SVGEGT, per germline. The germline V and J ends were trimmed by 2 bases and 8 bases, with 7 bases remaining between them.

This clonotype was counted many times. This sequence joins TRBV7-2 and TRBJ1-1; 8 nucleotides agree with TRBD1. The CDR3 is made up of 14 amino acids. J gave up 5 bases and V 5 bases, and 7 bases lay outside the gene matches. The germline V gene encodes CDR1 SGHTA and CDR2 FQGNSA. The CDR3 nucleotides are TGTGCCAGCAGCATAAGACAGGGGCCGACTGAAGCTTTCTTT. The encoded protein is CASSIRQGPTEAFF.

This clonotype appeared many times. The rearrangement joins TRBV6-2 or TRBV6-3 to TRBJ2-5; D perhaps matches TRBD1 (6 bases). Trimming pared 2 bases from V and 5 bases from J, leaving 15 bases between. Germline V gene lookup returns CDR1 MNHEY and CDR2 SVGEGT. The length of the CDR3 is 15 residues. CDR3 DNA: TGTGCCAGCAGTTACAAACAGGGAGTTCGGGAGACCCAGTACTTC. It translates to CASSYKQGVRETQYF.

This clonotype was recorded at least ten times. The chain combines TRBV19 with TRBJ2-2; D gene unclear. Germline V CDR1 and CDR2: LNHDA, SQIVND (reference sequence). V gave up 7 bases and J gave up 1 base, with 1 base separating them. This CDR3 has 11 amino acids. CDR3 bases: TGTGCCAGTAAGAACACCGGGGAGCTGTTTTTT. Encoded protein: CASKNTGELFF.

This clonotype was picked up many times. The CDR3 DNA follows: TGTGCCAGCAGCGCAAGCTTCGACAGGGCCCACTATGGCTACACCTTC. This encodes CASSASFDRAHYGYTF. The genes are TRBV7-2 and TRBJ1-2; 7 nucleotides align to TRBD1. J gave up 3 bases and V 5 bases, and 12 bases lay outside the gene matches. The CDR3 contains 16 residues. Germline CDR1 and CDR2: SGHTA and FQGNSA.

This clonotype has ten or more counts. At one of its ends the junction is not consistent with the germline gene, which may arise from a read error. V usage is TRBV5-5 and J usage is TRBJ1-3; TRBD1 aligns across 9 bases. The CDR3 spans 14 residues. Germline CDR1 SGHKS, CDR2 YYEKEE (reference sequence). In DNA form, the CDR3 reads TGTGTCAGCAGCTTGGGACAGGGTAGAAACACCATATATTTT. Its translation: CVSSLGQGRNTIYF. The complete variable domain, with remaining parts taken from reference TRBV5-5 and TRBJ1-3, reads DAGVTQSPTHLIKTRGQQVTLRCSPISGHKSVSWYQQVLGQGPQFIFQYYEKEERGRGNFPDRFSARQFPNYSSELNVNALLLGDSALYLCVSSLGQGRNTIYFGEGSWLTVV.

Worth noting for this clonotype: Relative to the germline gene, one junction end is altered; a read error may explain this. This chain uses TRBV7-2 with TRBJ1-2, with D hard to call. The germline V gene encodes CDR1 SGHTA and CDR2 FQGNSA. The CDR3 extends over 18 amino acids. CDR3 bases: TGTGACAGCCCCAACCAAGGCACGACCCCGCCAACTAACTATTGCTACACCTTC. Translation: CDSPNQGTTPPTNYCYTF.

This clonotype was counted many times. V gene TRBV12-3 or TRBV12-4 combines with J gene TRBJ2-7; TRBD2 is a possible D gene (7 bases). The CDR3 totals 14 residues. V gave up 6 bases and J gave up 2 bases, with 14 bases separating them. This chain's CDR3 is CASSGGRGPYEQYF. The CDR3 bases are TGTGCCAGCAGCGGGGGGCGCGGACCCTACGAGCAGTACTTC.

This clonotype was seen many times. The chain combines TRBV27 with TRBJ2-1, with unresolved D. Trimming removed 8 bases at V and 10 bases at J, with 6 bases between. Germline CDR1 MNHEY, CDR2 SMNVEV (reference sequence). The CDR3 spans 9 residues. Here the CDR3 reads CASVREQFF. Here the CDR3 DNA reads TGTGCCAGCGTACGAGAGCAGTTCTTC.